This is a list of T cell receptor beta chains from one sample in a study of blood T cell repertoires in COVID-19. Sequencing used immunoSEQ multiplex PCR; TCRdb keeps in-frame clones, though not all of them. The table has some 200,000 clones, about 84% seen once. Sequencing was performed on peripheral blood. These receptors were obtained from a woman of 80 years or more with COVID-19, enrolled during active disease. CDR3s include the opening cysteine and the closing phenylalanine or tryptophan. Fields, in order: clone size, V gene, J gene, D gene, CDR3 DNA, CDR3 protein. D genes are given only for firm matches. Rows give clone size only sometimes, using once, few, many, or a class for an expanded clone.

>.|TRBV5-1|TRBJ1-4|.
TGCGCCAGCAGCTTGGGGAACACAGGGCGGGATGAAAAACTGTTTTTT
CASSLGNTGRDEKLFF
>.|TRBV5-1|TRBJ1-1|.
TGCGCCAGCAGCTGGGGCCAGGGTGCTGAAGCTTTCTTT
CASSWGQGAEAFF
>few|TRBV11-2|TRBJ2-3|.
TGTGCCAGCAGCTTAATGGCGGCAGGCACAGATACGCAGTATTTT
CASSLMAAGTDTQYF
>.|TRBV28|TRBJ2-1|TRBD2
TGTGCCAGCAGTCAATCTAGCGGCTACTACAATGAGCAGTTCTTC
CASSQSSGYYNEQFF
>.|TRBV6-5|TRBJ1-2|TRBD1
TGTGCCAGCTCTGCCCTGACAGGGGGCGCGGGTGGCTACACCTTC
CASSALTGGAGGYTF
>.|TRBV4-1|TRBJ2-7|.
TGCGCCAGCAGCCAAGCTCAGGGGTGGTCCTACGAGCAGTACTTC
CASSQAQGWSYEQYF
>.|TRBV7-2|TRBJ1-6|.
TGTGCCAGCAGCCCGGGACACCAAACGGGTACACCCCTCCACTTT
CASSPGHQTGTPLHF
>.|TRBV4-1|TRBJ1-1|.
TGCGCCAGCAGCCCAGAGGGCAGAATGAACACTGAAGCTTTCTTT
CASSPEGRMNTEAFF
>.|TRBV10-1|TRBJ1-1|.
TGCGCCAGCAACCAGGGTGCGTCGATGAACACTGAAGCTTTCTTT
CASNQGASMNTEAFF
>.|TRBV4-2|TRBJ2-1|.
TGTGCCAGCAGCCAAGATAGCAGGGTCATTGAGCAGTTCTTC
CASSQDSRVIEQFF
>.|TRBV20-1|TRBJ1-2|.
TGCAGTGCTAGTCCGAGGGATGGCTACACCTTC
CSASPRDGYTF
>few|TRBV7-2|TRBJ1-5|.
TGTGCCAGCAGCTTAGTCACTGCGTCCGGGGATTCTCAGCCCCAGCATTTT
CASSLVTASGDSQPQHF
>.|TRBV6-1|TRBJ1-4|.
TGTGCCAGCAGTGAACGCGGAGTGGAAAAACTGTTTTTT
CASSERGVEKLFF
>.|TRBV4-1|TRBJ2-5|.
TGCGCCAGCAGCCAGGATAGAGAGGAGTGGGAGACCCAGTACTTC
CASSQDREEWETQYF
>.|TRBV7-6|TRBJ1-4|.
TGTGCCAGCAGCTTAGCGGGCCGACGCGGGGAAAAACTGTTTTTT
CASSLAGRRGEKLFF
>.|TRBV6-5|TRBJ1-4|.
TGTGCCAGCAGTTACGCGGGGGAGTCAGCTGGAAAACTGTTTTTT
CASSYAGESAGKLFF
>.|TRBV7-3|TRBJ2-3|TRBD2
TGTGCCAGCAGCTCGACTAGCGGGATAGGCACAGATACGCAGTATTTT
CASSSTSGIGTDTQYF
>.|TRBV20-1|TRBJ2-1|TRBD2
TGCAGTGCTAGTGACAGCGGGAGCGTCCATGAGCAGTTCTTC
CSASDSGSVHEQFF
>.|TRBV6-1|TRBJ1-1|.
TGTGCCAGCAGTGATTGGCAGGCTTCGGAAGCTTTCTTT
CASSDWQASEAFF
>.|TRBV6-5|TRBJ1-5|.
TGTGCCAGCAGTTCCCAGTGGGGGGTCAATCAGCCCCAGCATTTT
CASSSQWGVNQPQHF
>few|TRBV7-9|TRBJ2-3|.
TGTGCCAGCAGCCCACCGGGAGATACGCAGTATTTT
CASSPPGDTQYF
>.|TRBV15|TRBJ2-2|TRBD2
TGTGCCACCAGCAGAGAGGGTAGCGGGAGCGGGACCCTGTTTTTT
CATSREGSGSGTLFF
>few|TRBV3-1/TRBV3-2|TRBJ2-1|TRBD2
TGTGCCAGCAGCCAAATGGTAGCGGGAGCGGAAGAGCAGTTCTTC
CASSQMVAGAEEQFF
>.|TRBV6-5|TRBJ1-1|.
TGTGCCACCAGCGGGGCAGGGGTGGCTGAAGCTTTCTTT
CATSGAGVAEAFF
>once|TRBV18|TRBJ1-1|TRBD1
TGTGCCAGCTCACCCGACAGGGCTGGAACTGAAGCTTTCTTT
CASSPDRAGTEAFF
>.|TRBV10-3|TRBJ1-2|TRBD1
TGTGCCATCAGCGGACAGGGAAACTATGGCTACACCTTC
CAISGQGNYGYTF